This T cell receptor beta chain was found in a study of blood T cell repertoires in COVID-19. Study-level information: The United States, Italy and Spain provided the acute and convalescent COVID-19 samples. PBMCs, B-cell-depleted T cells, or T cells were the source of the cDNA or gDNA that made up the material.

The V and J ends lost 3 bases and 8 bases, in that order; junction bases with no gene match: 8. The CDR3 totals 16 residues. Germline-derived CDR1 and CDR2 are LGHDT and YNNKEL (reference sequence). The authors' processing: The authors estimated nucleated cell counts from reference gene primer amplification. Clones were read by immunoSEQ multiplex PCR, and TCRdb kept only the in-frame ones, dropping some. For V, J and clone size, that table is used; D and trimming come from the DNA. This sample carries hundreds of thousands of clones, approximately 87% of them seen once, and the ten largest clones take around 6%. Seattle enrolled patients during active infection and tracked them longitudinally.

Material for sequencing was peripheral blood. This receptor was identified in a woman aged 45-60 years with COVID-19, enrolled during active disease. The chain joins TRBV3-1 (or the pseudogene TRBV3-2) to TRBJ1-6; 9 bases are shared with TRBD1. The CDR3 sequence is CASSQGRRTGDSPLHF. In DNA, the CDR3 is TGTGCCAGCAGCCAGGGGCGGAGGACAGGGGATTCACCCCTCCACTTT.